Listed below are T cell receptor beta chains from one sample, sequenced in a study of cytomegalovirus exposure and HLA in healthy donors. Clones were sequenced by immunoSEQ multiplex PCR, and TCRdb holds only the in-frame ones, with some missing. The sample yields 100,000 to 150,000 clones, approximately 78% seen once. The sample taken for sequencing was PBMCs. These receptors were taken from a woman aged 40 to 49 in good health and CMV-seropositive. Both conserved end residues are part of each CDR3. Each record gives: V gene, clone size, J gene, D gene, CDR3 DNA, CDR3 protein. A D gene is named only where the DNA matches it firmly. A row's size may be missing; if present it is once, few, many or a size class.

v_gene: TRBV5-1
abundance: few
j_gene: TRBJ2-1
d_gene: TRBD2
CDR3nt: TGCGCCAGCAGCCGACTAGCGGGGGGGGGCAATGAGCAGTTCTTC
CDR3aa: CASSRLAGGGNEQFF

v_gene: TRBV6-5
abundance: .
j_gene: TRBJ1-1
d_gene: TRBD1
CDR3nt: TGTGCCAGCAGTTACGACCCCCGGGACAGGGGGCGCGGAGCTTTCTTT
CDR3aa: CASSYDPRDRGRGAFF

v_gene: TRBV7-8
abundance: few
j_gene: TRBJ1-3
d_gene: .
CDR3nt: TGTGCCAGCAGCTTAGCGGCAGAAAACACCATATATTTT
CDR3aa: CASSLAAENTIYF

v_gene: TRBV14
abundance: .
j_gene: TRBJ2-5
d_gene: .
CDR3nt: TGTGCCAGCAGCCCCTCCGGCTCTCGAGGGACCCAGTACTTC
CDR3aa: CASSPSGSRGTQYF

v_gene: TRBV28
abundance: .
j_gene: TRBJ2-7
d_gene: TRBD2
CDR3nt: TGTGCCAGCAGTCCGCCTAGCGGGAATCCCTACGAGCAGTACTTC
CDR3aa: CASSPPSGNPYEQYF

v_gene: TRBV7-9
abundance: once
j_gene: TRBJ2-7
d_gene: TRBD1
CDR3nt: TGTGCCAGCAGCCCGTGGGGGGACAGGGCCAGCGAGCAGTACTTC
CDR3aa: CASSPWGDRASEQYF

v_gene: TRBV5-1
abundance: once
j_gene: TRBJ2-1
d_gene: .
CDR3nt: TGCGCCAGCAGCTTTGGTCAGGGATACGATGAGCAGTTCTTC
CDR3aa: CASSFGQGYDEQFF

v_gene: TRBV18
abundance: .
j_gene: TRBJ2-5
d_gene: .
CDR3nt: TGTGCCAGCTCACTGAACCAACTAGAACAAGAGACCCAGTACTTC
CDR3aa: CASSLNQLEQETQYF

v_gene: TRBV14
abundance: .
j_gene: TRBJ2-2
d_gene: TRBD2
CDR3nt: TGTGCCAGCAGGCTCGGGGGGACCGGGGAGCTGTTTTTT
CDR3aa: CASRLGGTGELFF

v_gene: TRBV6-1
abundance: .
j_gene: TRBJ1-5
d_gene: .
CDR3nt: TGTGCCAGCAGCCCCAGTTCCAATCAGCCCCAGCATTTT
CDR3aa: CASSPSSNQPQHF

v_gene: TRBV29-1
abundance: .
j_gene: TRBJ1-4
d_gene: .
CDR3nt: TGCAGCGTTGCCACGTTAGGACTGAATGAAAAACTGTTTTTT
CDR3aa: CSVATLGLNEKLFF

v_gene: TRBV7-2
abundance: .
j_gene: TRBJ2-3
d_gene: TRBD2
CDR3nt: TGTGCCAGCAGCTTAGTGGCCGGGAGGAACACAGATACGCAGTATTTT
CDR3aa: CASSLVAGRNTDTQYF

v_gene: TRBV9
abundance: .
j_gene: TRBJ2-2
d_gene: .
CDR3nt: TGTGCCAGCAGCGGCAGGTCAGCGAACACCGGGGAGCTGTTTTTT
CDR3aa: CASSGRSANTGELFF

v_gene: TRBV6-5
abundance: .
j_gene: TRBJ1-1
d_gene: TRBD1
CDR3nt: TGTGCCAGCAGCTGGGACAGTTTGAACACTGAAGCTTTCTTT
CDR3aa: CASSWDSLNTEAFF

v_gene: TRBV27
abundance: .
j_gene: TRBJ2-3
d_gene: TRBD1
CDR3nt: TGTGCCAGCAGTTTAACCTACAGGGGTCCTTTGTCAGATACGCAGTATTTT
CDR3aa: CASSLTYRGPLSDTQYF

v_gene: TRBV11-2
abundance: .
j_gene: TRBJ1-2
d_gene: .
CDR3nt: TGTGCCAGCAGCTTAGGACAGTTCCACTATGGCTACACCTTC
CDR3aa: CASSLGQFHYGYTF

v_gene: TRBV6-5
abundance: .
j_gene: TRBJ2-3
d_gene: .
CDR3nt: TGTGCCAGCAAAGAGCACACAGATACGCAGTATTTT
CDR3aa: CASKEHTDTQYF

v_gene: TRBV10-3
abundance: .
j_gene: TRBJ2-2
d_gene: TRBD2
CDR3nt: TGTGCCATCAGTGAGTCAAAGACTAGCGGGGGGTACACCGGGGAGCTGTTTTTT
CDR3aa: CAISESKTSGGYTGELFF

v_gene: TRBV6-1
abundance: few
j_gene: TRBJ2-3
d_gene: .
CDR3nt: TGTGCCAGCAGTGATCAGAGAGGAGATACGCAGTATTTT
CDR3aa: CASSDQRGDTQYF

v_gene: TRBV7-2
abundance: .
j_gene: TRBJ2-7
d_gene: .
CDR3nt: TGTGCCAGCAGCTTGAGTCCCCCTCACCACGAGCAGTACTTC
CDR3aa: CASSLSPPHHEQYF

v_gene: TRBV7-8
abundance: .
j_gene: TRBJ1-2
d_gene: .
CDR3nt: TGTGCCAGCAGCTTAGGTCTCACAGGAGCTAACTATGGCTACACCTTC
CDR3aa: CASSLGLTGANYGYTF

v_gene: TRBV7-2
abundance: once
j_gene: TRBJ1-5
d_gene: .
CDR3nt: TGTGCCAGCAGCGTAGACAGAAGCAATCAGCCCCAGCATTTT
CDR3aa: CASSVDRSNQPQHF

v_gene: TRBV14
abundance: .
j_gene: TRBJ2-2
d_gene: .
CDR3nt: TGTGCCAGCAGCCAAGAATACAGGGAGAACACCGGGGAGCTGTTTTTT
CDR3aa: CASSQEYRENTGELFF